The 11 T cell receptor beta chains below come from one sample, sequenced in a study of OX40 agonist ivuxolimab in advanced cancers. Generated by immunoSEQ multiplex PCR, the TCRdb table keeps only in-frame clones and is missing some. The sample yields some 140,000 clones, 75% to 95% seen once. Specimen: CD4+ or CD8+ T cells sorted from blood, collected in a trial of the OX40 agonist ivuxolimab. These receptors were taken from an adult with an advanced solid tumor such as melanoma, head and neck, liver or kidney cancer.

The J gene is TRBJ1-1, the V gene TRBV19; D is unresolved. This CDR3 comprises 13 residues. Germline CDR1 reads LNHDA; CDR2 reads SQIVND (reference sequence). Trimming left V 8 bases short and J 1 base short, with 11 bases between. The CDR3 region is CASASDRNTEAFF. CDR3 sequence (DNA): TGTGCCAGTGCCTCAGATCGGAACACTGAAGCTTTCTTT.

The chain employs TRBV7-2 and TRBJ1-5; D ambiguous. The V gene's germline CDR1 is SGHTA and CDR2 FQGNSA. The V end lost 5 bases, the J end lost 4 bases, and 9 bases lay between the germline ends. This CDR3 is built from 13 residues. The CDR3 here is CASSARANQPQHF. In DNA, the CDR3 is TGTGCCAGCAGCGCCCGAGCAAATCAGCCCCAGCATTTT. Variable domain in full (rest from reference TRBV7-2 and TRBJ1-5): GAGVSQSPSNKVTEKGKDVELRCDPISGHTALYWYRQSLGQGLEFLIYFQGNSAPDKSGLPSDRFSAERTGGSVSTLTIQRTQQEDSAVYLCASSARANQPQHFGDGTRLSIL.

This sequence joins TRBV7-9 and TRBJ2-1; D uncertain. The CDR3 has 16 amino acids. The germline CDR1 and CDR2 sequences are SEHNR and FQNEAQ (reference sequence). Trimming removed 5 bases from V and 8 bases from J, with 22 bases in between. The CDR3 DNA is TGTGCCAGCAGCAAGCCCGAGCTAGTTATTATCCATGAGCAGTTCTTC. Amino acids: CASSKPELVIIHEQFF.

The chain employs TRBV28 and TRBJ2-7; D may match TRBD1 or TRBD2 (7 bases each). With 10 bases removed from V and 5 bases from J, the gap between germline ends came to 18 bases. The germline CDR1 and CDR2 sequences are MDHEN and SYDVKM. CDR3 length: 13 residues. The chain's CDR3 is CATALRGGDEQYF. CDR3 sequence (DNA): TGTGCCACCGCCCTCAGGGGGGGCGACGAGCAGTACTTC. The complete variable domain, with remaining parts taken from reference TRBV28 and TRBJ2-7, reads DVKVTQSSRYLVKRTGEKVFLECVQDMDHENMFWYRQDPGLGLRLIYFSYDVKMKEKGDIPEGYSVSREKKERFSLILESASTNQTSMYLCATALRGGDEQYFGPGTRLTVT.

The rearrangement links TRBV12-5 to TRBJ2-5, with a weak D call TRBD1 (5 bases). The CDR3 has 11 amino acids. Looked up from germline, CDR1 is LGHNT and CDR2 is FRNRAP. V was cut by 7 bases and J by 5 bases, with 8 bases left in between. This CDR3 reads CASVKGETQYF. Written as DNA, the CDR3 is TGTGCTAGTGTGAAGGGGGAGACCCAGTACTTC.

The chain uses TRBV30 and TRBJ2-1; 8 bases are shared with TRBD2. V gave up 2 bases and J gave up 15 bases; unmatched junction bases: 9. Germline CDR1 reads GTSNPN; CDR2 reads SVGIG (reference sequence). There are 12 residues in the CDR3. CDR3 amino acids: CAWSTSGRGPFF. CDR3 sequence (DNA): TGTGCCTGGAGTACTAGCGGTCGTGGCCCGTTCTTC. The full variable domain, its missing parts supplied by reference TRBV30 and TRBJ2-1, is SQTIHQWPATLVQPVGSPLSLECTVEGTSNPNLYWYRQAAGRGLQLLFYSVGIGQISSEVPQNLSASRPQDRQFILSSKKLLLSDSGFYLCAWSTSGRGPFFGPGTRLTVL.

The rearrangement links TRBV7-2 to TRBJ1-5; no reliable D call. The V gene's germline CDR1 is SGHTA and CDR2 FQGNSA. The CDR3 totals 15 residues. The V and J ends lost 1 base and 8 bases respectively, with 15 bases between them. CDR3 nucleotides: TGTGCCAGCAGCTTAGAAGGTACGTCGGAGAAGCCCCAGCATTTT. Translation gives CASSLEGTSEKPQHF.

The chain carries TRBV19 and TRBJ2-7; tentatively, D is TRBD1 or TRBD2 (5 bases each). V was cut by 5 bases and J by 6 bases, with 20 bases left in between. Germline CDR1 and CDR2: LNHDA and SQIVND (reference sequence). CDR3 size: 15 residues. The CDR3: CASSPIRDAVGEQYF. The CDR3 DNA reads as TGTGCCAGTAGTCCGATCCGGGACGCCGTCGGCGAGCAGTACTTC.

The table lists this clone with a count of one. The rearrangement uses TRBV5-6 and TRBJ2-1; tentatively, D is TRBD2 (6 bases). Germline V lookup: CDR1 SGHDT, CDR2 YYEEEE. The CDR3 totals 13 residues. Trimming took off 3 bases at V and 7 bases at J, with 11 bases between the two ends. As DNA, the CDR3 is TGTGCCAGCAGCTCGGACTACTGGAATGAGCAGTTCTTC. Translating it yields CASSSDYWNEQFF.

The chain employs TRBV28 and TRBJ2-7; 7 nucleotides agree with TRBD1. In germline, CDR1 is MDHEN, CDR2 SYDVKM. This CDR3 is built from 15 residues. V lost 7 bases, J lost 2 bases, and 11 bases stayed unmatched. The CDR3 here is CASTLQGQEAYEQYF. The CDR3 DNA sequence: TGTGCCAGCACACTCCAAGGACAGGAAGCCTACGAGCAGTACTTC.

This chain links TRBV5-1 with TRBJ1-1; D may be TRBD1 (5 bases). The ends were cut back, 5 bases at V and 3 bases at J, with 11 bases in the middle. There are 13 residues in the CDR3. Per the germline V gene, CDR1 is SGHRS and CDR2 is YFSETQ. The CDR3 sequence: CASRSWGDTEAFF. For the CDR3, the DNA is TGCGCCAGCAGGTCCTGGGGGGACACTGAAGCTTTCTTT.